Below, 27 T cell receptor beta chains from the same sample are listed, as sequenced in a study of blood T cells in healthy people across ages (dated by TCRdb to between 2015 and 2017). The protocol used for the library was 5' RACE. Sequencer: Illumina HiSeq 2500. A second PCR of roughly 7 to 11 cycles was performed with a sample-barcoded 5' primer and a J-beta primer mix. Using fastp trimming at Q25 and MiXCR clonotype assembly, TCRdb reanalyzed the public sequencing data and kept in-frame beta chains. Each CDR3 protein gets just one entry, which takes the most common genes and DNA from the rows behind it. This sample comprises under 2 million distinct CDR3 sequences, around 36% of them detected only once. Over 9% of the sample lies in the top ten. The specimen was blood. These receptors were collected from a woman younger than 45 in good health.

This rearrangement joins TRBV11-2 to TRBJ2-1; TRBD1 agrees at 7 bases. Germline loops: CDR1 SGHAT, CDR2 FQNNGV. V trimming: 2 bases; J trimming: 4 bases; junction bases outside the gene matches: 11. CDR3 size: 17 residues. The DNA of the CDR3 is TGTGCCAGCAGCTTATCCCGGACAGGTACTATTTACAATGAGCAGTTCTTC. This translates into CASSLSRTGTIYNEQFF.

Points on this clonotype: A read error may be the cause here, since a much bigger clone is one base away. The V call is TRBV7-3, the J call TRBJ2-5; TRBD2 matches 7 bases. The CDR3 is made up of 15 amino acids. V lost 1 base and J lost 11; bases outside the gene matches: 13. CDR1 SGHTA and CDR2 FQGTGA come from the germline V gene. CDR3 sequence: CASSLSSGPYNEQYF. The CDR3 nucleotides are TGTGCCAGCAGCTTAAGTAGCGGGCCCTACAATGAGCAGTACTTC.

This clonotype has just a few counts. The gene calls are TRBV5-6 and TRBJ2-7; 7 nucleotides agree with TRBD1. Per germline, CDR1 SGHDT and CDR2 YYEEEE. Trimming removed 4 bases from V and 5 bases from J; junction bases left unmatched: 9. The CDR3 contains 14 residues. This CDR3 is CASSRFRGTDEQYF. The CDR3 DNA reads TGTGCCAGCAGCAGGTTCAGGGGGACCGACGAGCAGTACTTC. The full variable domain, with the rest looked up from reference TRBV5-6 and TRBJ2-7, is DAGVTQSPTHLIKTRGQQVTLRCSPKSGHDTVSWYQQALGQGPQFIFQYYEEEERQRGNFPDRFSGHQFPNYSSELNVNALLLGDSALYLCASSRFRGTDEQYFGPGTRLTVT.

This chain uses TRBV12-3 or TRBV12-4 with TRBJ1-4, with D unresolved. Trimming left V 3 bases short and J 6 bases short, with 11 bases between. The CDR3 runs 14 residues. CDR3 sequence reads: CASSLSGKDEKLFF. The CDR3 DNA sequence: TGTGCCAGCAGTTTGAGTGGGAAGGATGAAAAACTGTTTTTT.

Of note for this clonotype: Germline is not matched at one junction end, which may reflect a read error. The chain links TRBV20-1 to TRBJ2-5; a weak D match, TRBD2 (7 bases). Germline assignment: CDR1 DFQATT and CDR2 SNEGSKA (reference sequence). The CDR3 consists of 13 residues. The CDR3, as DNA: TGCAGTGCTGGGGGGGCGCAACAAGAGACTCAGGACTTC. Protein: CSAGGAQQETQDF.

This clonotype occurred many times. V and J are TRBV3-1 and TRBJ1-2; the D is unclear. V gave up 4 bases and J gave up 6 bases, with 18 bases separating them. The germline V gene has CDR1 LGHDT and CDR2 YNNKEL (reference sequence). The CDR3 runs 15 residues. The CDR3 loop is CASSLHDRIFHGYTF. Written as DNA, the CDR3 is TGTGCCAGCAGCCTCCACGATAGGATATTCCATGGCTACACCTTC.

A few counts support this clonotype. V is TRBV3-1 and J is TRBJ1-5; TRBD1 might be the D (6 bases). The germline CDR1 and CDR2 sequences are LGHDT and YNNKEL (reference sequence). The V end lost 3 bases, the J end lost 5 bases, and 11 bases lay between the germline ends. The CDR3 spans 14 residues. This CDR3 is CASSQGAGDQPQHF. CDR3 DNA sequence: TGTGCCAGCAGCCAGGGGGCCGGCGATCAGCCCCAGCATTTT.

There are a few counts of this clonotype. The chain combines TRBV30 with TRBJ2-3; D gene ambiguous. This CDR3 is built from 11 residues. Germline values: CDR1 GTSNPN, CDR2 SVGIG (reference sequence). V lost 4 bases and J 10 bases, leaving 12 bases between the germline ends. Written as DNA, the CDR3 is TGTGCCTGGACCCATGGGGTGGCGCAGTATTTT. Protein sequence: CAWTHGVAQYF.

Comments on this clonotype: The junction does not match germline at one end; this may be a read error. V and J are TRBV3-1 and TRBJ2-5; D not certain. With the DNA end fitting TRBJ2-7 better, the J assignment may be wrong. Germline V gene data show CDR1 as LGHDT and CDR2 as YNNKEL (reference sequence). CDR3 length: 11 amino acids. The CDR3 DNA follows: TGTGTCAGCAGCCAAGCCGCCGAGCAGTACTTC. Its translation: CVSSQAAEQYF.

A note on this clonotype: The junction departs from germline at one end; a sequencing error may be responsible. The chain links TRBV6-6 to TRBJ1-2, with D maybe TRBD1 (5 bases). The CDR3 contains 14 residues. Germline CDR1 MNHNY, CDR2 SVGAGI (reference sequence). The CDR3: CDSSYLPGTYGYTF. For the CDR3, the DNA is TGTGACAGCAGTTACCTACCAGGGACCTATGGCTACACCTTC.

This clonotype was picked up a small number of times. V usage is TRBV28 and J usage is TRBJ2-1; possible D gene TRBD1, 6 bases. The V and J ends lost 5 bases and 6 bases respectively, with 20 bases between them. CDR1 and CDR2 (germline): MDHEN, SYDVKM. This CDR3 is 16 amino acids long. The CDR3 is CASSQGGDNACNEQFF. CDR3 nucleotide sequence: TGTGCCAGCAGTCAAGGGGGAGATAATGCCTGCAATGAGCAGTTCTTC.

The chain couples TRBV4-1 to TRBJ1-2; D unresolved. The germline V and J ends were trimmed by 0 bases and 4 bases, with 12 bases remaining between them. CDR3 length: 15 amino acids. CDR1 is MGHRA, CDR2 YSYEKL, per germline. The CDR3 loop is CASSQDPGRPYGYTF. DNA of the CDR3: TGCGCCAGCAGCCAAGATCCTGGCCGACCCTATGGCTACACCTTC.

The CDR3 is CSAGPRDYEQYF. The CDR3 nucleotides are TGCAGTGCGGGACCCCGGGACTACGAGCAGTACTTC. This chain joins TRBV20-1 and TRBJ2-7; either TRBD1 or TRBD2 may supply D (5 bases each). CDR1 and CDR2 (germline): DFQATT, SNEGSKA (reference sequence). This CDR3 is built from 12 residues. Trimming took 6 bases from V and 3 from J, leaving 12 bases between them.

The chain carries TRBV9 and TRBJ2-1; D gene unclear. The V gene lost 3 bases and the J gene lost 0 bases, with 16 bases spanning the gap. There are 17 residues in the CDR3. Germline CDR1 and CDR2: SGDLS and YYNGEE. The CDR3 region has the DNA TGTGCCAGCAGCGCGGAGAGGACCCGGATCTCCTACAATGAGCAGTTCTTC. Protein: CASSAERTRISYNEQFF.

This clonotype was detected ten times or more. The CDR3 here is CSAISLGVSQYF. The CDR3 DNA sequence: TGCAGTGCTATCTCTCTGGGGGTATCCCAGTACTTC. The genes are TRBV20-1 and TRBJ2-5; D could derive from TRBD1 or TRBD2 (5 bases each). The V gene lost 4 bases and the J gene lost 9 bases, with 15 bases spanning the gap. The CDR3 sequence is 12 residues long. The germline V gene encodes CDR1 DFQATT and CDR2 SNEGSKA (reference sequence).

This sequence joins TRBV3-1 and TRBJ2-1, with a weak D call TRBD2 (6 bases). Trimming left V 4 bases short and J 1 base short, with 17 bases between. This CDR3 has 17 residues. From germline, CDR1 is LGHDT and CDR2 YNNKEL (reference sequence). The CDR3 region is CASSPTTGTVSYNEQFF. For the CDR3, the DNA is TGTGCCAGCAGCCCCACAACCGGGACTGTGTCCTACAATGAGCAGTTCTTC.

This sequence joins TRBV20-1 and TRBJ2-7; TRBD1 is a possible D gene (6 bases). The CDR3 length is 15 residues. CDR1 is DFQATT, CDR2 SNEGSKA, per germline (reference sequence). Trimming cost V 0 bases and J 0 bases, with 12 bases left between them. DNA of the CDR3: TGCAGTGCTAGAGAACCAGGGGCTAGCTCCTACGAGCAGTACTTC. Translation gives CSAREPGASSYEQYF.

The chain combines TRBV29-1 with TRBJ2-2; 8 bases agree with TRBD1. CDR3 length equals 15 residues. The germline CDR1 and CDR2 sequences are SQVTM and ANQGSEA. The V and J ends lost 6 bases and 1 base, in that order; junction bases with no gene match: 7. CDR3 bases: TGCAGCGTACGACCCAGGGGGCAGAACACCGGGGAGCTGTTTTTT. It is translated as CSVRPRGQNTGELFF.

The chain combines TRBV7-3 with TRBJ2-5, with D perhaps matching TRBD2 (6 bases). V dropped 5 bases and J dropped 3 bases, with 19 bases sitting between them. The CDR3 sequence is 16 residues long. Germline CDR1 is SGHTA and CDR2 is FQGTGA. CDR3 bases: TGTGCCAGCAGCCCTATGGGCCGAACGGGAGAAGAGACCCAGTACTTC. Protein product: CASSPMGRTGEETQYF.

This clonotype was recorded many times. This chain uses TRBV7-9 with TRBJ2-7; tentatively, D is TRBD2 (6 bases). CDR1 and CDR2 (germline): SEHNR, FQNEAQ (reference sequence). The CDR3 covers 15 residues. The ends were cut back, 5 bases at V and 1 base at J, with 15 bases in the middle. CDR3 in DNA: TGTGCCAGCAGCGAGGCGGGACTCGGATCCTACGAGCAGTACTTC. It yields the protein CASSEAGLGSYEQYF.

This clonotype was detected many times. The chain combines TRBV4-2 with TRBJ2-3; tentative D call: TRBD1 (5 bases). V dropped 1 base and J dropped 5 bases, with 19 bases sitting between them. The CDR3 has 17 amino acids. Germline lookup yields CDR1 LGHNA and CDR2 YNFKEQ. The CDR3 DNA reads TGTGCCAGCAGCCAAGTAGGGGCAGGACGTTCGGAAGATACGCAGTATTTT. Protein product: CASSQVGAGRSEDTQYF.

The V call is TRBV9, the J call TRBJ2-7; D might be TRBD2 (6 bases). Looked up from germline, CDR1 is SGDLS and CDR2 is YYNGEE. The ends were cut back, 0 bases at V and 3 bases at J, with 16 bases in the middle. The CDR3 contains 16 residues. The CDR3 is CASSVGFGGVDYEQYF. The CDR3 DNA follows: TGTGCCAGCAGCGTAGGGTTTGGAGGGGTCGACTACGAGCAGTACTTC.

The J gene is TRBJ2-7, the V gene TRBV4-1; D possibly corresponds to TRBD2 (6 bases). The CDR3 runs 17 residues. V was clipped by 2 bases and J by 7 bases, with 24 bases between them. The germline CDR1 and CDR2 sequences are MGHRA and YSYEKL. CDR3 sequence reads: CASSQFTGTPLFGEQYF. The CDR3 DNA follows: TGCGCCAGCAGCCAATTTACCGGGACTCCCCTATTCGGTGAGCAGTACTTC.

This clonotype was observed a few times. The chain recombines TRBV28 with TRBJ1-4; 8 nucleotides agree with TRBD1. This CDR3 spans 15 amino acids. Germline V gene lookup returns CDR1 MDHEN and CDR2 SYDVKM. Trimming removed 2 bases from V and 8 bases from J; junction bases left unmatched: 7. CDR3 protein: CASSLRGQGGEKLFF. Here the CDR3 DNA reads TGTGCCAGCAGTTTACGCGGACAGGGAGGCGAAAAACTGTTTTTT. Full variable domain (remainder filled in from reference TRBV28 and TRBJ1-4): DVKVTQSSRYLVKRTGEKVFLECVQDMDHENMFWYRQDPGLGLRLIYFSYDVKMKEKGDIPEGYSVSREKKERFSLILESASTNQTSMYLCASSLRGQGGEKLFFGSGTQLSVL.

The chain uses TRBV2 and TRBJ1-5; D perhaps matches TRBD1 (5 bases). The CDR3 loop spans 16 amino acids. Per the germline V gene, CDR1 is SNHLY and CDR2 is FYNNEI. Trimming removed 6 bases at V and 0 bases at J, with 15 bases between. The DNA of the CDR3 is TGTGCCAGCAGGAGGGGACGGTCCGATAGCAATCAGCCCCAGCATTTT. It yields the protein CASRRGRSDSNQPQHF.

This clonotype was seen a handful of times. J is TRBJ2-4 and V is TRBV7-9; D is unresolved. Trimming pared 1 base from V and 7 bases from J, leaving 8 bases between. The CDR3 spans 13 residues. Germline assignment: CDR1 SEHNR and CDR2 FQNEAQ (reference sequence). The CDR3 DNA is TGTGCCAGCAGCTTAGGGACCGGGAACATTCAGTACTTC. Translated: CASSLGTGNIQYF.

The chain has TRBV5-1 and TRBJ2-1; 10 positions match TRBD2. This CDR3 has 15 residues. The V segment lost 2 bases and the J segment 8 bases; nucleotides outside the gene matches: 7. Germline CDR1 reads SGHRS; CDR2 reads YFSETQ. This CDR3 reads CASSFPAGGFDEQFF. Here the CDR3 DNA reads TGCGCCAGCAGCTTTCCAGCGGGGGGGTTCGATGAGCAGTTCTTC.